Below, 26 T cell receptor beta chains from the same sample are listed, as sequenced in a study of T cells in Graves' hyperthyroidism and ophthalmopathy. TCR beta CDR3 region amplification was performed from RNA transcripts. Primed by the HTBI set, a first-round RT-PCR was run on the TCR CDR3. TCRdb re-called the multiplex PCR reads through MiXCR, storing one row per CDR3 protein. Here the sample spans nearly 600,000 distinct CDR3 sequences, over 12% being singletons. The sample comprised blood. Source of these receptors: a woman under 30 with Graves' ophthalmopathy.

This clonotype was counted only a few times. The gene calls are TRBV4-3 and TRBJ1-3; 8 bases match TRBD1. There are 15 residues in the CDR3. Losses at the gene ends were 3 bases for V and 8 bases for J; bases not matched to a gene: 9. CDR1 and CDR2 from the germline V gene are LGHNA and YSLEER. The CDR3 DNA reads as TGCGCCAGCAGCCACGGGACAGGCAGGGGAGACACCATATATTTT. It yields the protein CASSHGTGRGDTIYF.

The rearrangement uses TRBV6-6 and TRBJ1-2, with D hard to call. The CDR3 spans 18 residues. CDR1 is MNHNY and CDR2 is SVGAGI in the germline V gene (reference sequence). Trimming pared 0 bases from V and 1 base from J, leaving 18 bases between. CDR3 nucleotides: TGTGCCAGCAGTTACTCACCCCCCCGGACCTCCGGTAACTATGGCTACACCTTC. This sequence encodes CASSYSPPRTSGNYGYTF.

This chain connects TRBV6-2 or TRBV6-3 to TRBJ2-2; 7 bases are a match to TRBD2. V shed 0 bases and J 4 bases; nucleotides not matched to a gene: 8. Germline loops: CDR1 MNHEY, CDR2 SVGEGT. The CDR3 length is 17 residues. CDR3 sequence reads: CASSYSIGGSGTGELFF. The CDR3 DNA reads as TGTGCCAGCAGTTACTCCATTGGCGGGAGCGGCACCGGGGAGCTGTTTTTT.

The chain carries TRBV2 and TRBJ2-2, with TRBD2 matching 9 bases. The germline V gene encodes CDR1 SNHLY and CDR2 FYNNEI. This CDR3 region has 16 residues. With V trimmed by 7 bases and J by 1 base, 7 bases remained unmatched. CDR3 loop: CASTRGGGGNTGELFF. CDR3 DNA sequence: TGTGCCAGCACGCGGGGGGGGGGGGGGAACACCGGGGAGCTGTTTTTT.

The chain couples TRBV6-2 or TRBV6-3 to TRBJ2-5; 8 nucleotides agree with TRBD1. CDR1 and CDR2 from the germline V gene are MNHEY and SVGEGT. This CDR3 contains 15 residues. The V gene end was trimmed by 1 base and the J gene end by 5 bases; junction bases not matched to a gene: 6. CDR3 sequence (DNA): TGTGCCAGCAGTTACTTTCCAGGGGGCGAGGAGACCCAGTACTTC. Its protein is CASSYFPGGEETQYF.

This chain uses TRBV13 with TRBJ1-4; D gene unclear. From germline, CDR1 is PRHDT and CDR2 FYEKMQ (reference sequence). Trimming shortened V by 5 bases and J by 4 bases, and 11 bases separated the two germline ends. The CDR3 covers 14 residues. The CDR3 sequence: CASSQDGVNEKLFF. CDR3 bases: TGTGCCAGCAGCCAAGACGGAGTTAATGAAAAACTGTTTTTT.

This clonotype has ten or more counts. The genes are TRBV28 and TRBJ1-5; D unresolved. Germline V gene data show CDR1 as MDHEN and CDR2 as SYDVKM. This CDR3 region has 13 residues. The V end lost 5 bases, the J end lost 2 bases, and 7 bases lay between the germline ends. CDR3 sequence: CASSPPGNQPQHF. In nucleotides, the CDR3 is TGTGCCAGCAGTCCTCCCGGCAATCAGCCCCAGCATTTT.

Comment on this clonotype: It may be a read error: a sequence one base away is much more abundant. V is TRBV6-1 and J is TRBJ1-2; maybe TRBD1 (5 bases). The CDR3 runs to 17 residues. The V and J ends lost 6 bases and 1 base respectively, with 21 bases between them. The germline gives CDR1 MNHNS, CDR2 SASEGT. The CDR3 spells CASRGGRGRPLNYGYTF. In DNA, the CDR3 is TGTGCCAGCAGAGGAGGACGGGGCCGACCACTTAACTATGGCTACACCTTC.

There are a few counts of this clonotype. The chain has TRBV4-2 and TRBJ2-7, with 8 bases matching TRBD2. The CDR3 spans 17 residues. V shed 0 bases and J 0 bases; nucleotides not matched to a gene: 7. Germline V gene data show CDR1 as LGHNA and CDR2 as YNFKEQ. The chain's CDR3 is CASSQEGPGLASYEQYF. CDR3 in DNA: TGTGCCAGCAGCCAAGAGGGTCCAGGACTAGCCTCCTACGAGCAGTACTTC.

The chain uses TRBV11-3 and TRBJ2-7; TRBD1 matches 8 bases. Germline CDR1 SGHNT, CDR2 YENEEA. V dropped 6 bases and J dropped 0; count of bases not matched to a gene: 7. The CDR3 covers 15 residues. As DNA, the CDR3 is TGTGCCAGCAGTACCGGACAGGGTAGCTCCTACGAGCAGTACTTC. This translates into CASSTGQGSSYEQYF.

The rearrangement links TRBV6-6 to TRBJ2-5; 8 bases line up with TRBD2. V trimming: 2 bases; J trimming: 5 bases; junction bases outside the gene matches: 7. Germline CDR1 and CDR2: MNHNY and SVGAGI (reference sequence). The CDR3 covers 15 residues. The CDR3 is CASSYSFGGGETQYF. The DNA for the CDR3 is TGTGCCAGCAGTTACAGTTTCGGGGGGGGGGAGACCCAGTACTTC.

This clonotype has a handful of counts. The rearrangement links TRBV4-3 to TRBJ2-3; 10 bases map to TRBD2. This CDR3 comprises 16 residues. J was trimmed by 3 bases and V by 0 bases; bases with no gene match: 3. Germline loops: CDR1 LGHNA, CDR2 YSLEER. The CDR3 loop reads CASSQDTSGTTDTQYF. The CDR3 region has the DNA TGCGCCAGCAGCCAAGATACTAGCGGGACAACAGATACGCAGTATTTT.

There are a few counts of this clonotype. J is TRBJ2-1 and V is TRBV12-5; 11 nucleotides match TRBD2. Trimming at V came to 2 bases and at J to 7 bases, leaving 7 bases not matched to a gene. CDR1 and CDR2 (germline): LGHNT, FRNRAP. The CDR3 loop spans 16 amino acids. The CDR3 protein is CASGLILAGVVNEQFF. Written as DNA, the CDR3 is TGTGCTAGTGGTTTGATACTAGCGGGAGTGGTGAATGAGCAGTTCTTC.

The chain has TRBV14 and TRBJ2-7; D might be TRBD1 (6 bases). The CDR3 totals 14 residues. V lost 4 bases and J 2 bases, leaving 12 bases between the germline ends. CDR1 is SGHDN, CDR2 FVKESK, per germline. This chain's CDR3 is CASSRDRRAYEQYF. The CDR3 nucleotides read TGTGCCAGCAGCCGAGACAGGAGAGCCTACGAGCAGTACTTC.

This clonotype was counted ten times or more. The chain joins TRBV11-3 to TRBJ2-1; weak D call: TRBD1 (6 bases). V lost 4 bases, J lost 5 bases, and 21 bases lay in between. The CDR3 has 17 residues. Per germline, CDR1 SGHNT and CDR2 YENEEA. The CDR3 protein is CASSSRTVTHGDNEQFF. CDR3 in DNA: TGTGCCAGCAGCTCCCGGACAGTAACCCATGGGGACAATGAGCAGTTCTTC.

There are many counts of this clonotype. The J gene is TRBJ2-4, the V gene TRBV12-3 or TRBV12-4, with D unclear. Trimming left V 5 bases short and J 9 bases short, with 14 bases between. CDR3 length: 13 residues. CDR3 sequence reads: CASSVAPGSIQYF. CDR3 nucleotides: TGTGCCAGCAGTGTGGCCCCAGGTAGCATTCAGTACTTC.

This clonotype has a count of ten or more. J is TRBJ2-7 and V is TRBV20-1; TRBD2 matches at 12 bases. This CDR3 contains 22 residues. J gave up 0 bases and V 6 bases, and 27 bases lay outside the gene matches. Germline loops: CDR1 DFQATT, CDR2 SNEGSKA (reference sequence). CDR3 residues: CSAIGGGLAGGPSLPLSYEQYF. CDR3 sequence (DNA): TGCAGTGCCATCGGCGGAGGGCTAGCGGGAGGGCCTTCCCTACCCCTCTCCTACGAGCAGTACTTC.

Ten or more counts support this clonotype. CDR3 sequence: CSVERGWEETQYF. In DNA, the CDR3 is TGCAGTGTCGAGCGGGGATGGGAGGAGACCCAGTACTTC. The V call is TRBV20-1, the J call TRBJ2-5, with TRBD2 matching 7 bases. This CDR3 is built from 13 residues. Per the germline V gene, CDR1 is DFQATT and CDR2 is SNEGSKA (reference sequence). Trimming took 7 bases from V and 5 from J; bases not matched to a gene: 10.

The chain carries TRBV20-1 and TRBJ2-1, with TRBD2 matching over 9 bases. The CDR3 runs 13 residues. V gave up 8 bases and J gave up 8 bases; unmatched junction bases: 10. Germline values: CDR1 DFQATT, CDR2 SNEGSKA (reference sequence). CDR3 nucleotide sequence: TGCAGTATACCCGGACTAGCGTTCCATGAGCAGTTCTTC. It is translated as CSIPGLAFHEQFF.

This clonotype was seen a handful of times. The CDR3 region is CASSLQGIDQPQHF. DNA for the CDR3: TGTGCCAGCAGCCTCCAGGGGATAGATCAGCCCCAGCATTTT. This chain links TRBV7-9 with TRBJ1-5, with D perhaps matching TRBD1 (6 bases). Germline V gene sequence: CDR1 SEHNR, CDR2 FQNEAQ (reference sequence). The CDR3 has 14 residues. V was shortened by 5 bases and J by 5 bases, with 13 bases between the two germline ends.

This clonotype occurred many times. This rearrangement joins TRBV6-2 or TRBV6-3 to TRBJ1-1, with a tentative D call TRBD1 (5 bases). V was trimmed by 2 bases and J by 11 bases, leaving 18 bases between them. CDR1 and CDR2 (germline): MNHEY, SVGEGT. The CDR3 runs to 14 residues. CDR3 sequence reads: CASSYPPDGARAFF. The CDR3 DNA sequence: TGTGCCAGCAGTTACCCGCCCGACGGGGCAAGGGCTTTCTTT.

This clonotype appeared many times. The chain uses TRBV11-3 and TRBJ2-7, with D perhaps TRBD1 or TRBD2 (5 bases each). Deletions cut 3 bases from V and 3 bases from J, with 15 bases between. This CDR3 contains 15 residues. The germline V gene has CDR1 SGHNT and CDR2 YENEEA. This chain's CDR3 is CASSLVSGAFYEQYF. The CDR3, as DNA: TGTGCCAGCAGCTTGGTTTCCGGGGCCTTCTACGAGCAGTACTTC.

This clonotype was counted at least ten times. The DNA of the CDR3 is TGTGCCTGGAACGGGGTAGGTGGCTACACCTTC. Translated, it gives CAWNGVGGYTF. V and J are TRBV30 and TRBJ1-2; D gene uncertain. The germline gives CDR1 GTSNPN, CDR2 SVGIG (reference sequence). V was trimmed by 4 bases and J by 7 bases, leaving 10 bases between them. The CDR3 covers 11 residues.

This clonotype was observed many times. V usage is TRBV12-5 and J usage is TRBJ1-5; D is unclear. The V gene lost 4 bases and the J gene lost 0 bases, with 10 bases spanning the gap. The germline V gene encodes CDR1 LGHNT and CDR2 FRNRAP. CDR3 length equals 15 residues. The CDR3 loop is CASGWSHSSNQPQHF. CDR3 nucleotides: TGTGCTAGTGGTTGGTCCCATAGTAGCAATCAGCCCCAGCATTTT.

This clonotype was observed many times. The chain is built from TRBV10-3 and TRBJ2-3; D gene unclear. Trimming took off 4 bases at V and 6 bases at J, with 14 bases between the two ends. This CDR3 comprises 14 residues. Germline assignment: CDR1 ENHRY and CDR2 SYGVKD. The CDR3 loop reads CAISGSVASDTQYF. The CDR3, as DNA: TGTGCCATCAGTGGTTCTGTGGCTTCCGATACGCAGTATTTT.

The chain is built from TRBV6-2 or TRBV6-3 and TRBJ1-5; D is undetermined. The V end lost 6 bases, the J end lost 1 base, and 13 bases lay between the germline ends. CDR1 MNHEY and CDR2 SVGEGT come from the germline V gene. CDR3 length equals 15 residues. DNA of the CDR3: TGTGCCAGCAGCACCGAAGGGATGAGCAATCAGCCCCAGCATTTT. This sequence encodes CASSTEGMSNQPQHF.